The T cell receptor beta chain described here comes from a study of regulatory T cells in long-lasting Graves disease. The study, taken as a whole, reports: Comparison showed that persistent patients shared more public clonotypes (about 3,000) than new patients (around 1,000).

The CDR3 has 14 amino acids. The V and J ends lost 3 bases and 1 base respectively, with 9 bases between them. Germline assignment: CDR1 LNHDA and CDR2 SQIVND (reference sequence). Combining iRepertoire HTBI primers with Arm-PCR of CDR3 regions, the authors built TCR beta libraries. TCRdb recomputed calls from the multiplex PCR reads with MiXCR, one row per CDR3 protein. Found here are 600,000 to 650,000 distinct CDR3 sequences, 16% of them singletons; the top ten hold approximately 18%. This clonotype has at least ten counts. Its antigen remains unidentified. Time point in this sample: newly diagnosed GD, antithyroid drugs for less than 3 months. Making the TCR library involved RNA that had been extracted from PBMCs. Separately, the same data were catalogued under a study of T cells in Graves' hyperthyroidism and ophthalmopathy. From that study: Together with thyroid ultrasound, orbital computed tomography, serum thyroxine and TRAb, clinical symptoms were used for diagnoses. Ophthalmopathy was predicted by the model a median of 6.5 months ahead of onset.

This clonotype originated in a woman aged 25 to 39 with Graves disease. The chain links TRBV19 to TRBJ1-1; D gene ambiguous. Source: peripheral blood mononuclear cells (PBMCs), taken at new diagnosis, from a patient treated with antithyroid drugs. The CDR3 bases are TGTGCCAGTAGTATTTCAGGAGCGAACACTGAAGCTTTCTTT. This codes for CASSISGANTEAFF.